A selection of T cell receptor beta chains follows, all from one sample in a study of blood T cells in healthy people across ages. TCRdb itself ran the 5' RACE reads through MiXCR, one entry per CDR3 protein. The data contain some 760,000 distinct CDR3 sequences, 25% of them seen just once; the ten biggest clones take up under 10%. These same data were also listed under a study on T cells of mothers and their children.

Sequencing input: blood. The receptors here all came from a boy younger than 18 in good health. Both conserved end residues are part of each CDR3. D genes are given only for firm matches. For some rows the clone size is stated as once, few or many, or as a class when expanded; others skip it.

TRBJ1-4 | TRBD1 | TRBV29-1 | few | TGCAGCGTTAAGGGGGACAGTAATGAAAAACTGTTTTTT | CSVKGDSNEKLFF
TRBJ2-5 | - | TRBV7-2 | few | TGTGCCAGCAGTTTAATGGGATCCGGCTTGGGAGGAGAGACCCAGTACTTC | CASSLMGSGLGGETQYF
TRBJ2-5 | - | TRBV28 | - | TGTGCCAGCAGTTTACAGGGTCGACCGGAGACCCAGTACTTC | CASSLQGRPETQYF
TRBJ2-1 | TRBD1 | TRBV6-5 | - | TGTGCCAGCACCCGGACAGGGGGCGATGAGCAGTTCTTC | CASTRTGGDEQFF
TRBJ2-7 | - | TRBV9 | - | TGTGCCAGCAGCGCAGCCGGGACAACCCACTACGAGCAGTACTTC | CASSAAGTTHYEQYF
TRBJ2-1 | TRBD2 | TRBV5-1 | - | TGCGCCAGCAGCTTGTGGGGAGGAGCGGGGAATGAGCAGTTCTTC | CASSLWGGAGNEQFF
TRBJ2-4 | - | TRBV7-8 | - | TGTGCCAGCAGCTCCATAGACAGCTACAAAAACATTCAGTACTTC | CASSSIDSYKNIQYF
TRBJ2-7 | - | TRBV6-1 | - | TGTGCCAGCAGTGAAGTCAGCGGGTATGGCGAGCAGTACTTC | CASSEVSGYGEQYF
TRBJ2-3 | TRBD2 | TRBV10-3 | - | TGTGCCATCAGTGAGTTAACTAGCGGGGGAGTCACAGATACGCAGTATTTT | CAISELTSGGVTDTQYF
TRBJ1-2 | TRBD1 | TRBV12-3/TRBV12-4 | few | TGTGCCAGCAGTCCCCAGACAGGGGACTATGGCTACACCTTC | CASSPQTGDYGYTF
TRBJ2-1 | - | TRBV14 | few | TGTGCCAGCAGCCACGGGGGCCTCTACAATGAGCAGTTCTTC | CASSHGGLYNEQFF
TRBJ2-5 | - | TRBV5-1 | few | TGCGCCAGCAGCTTGGAGGCGTACCAAGAGACCCAGTACTTC | CASSLEAYQETQYF
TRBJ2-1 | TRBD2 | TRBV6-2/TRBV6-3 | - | TGTGCCAGCAGTTACGGGGCTAGCGGGAGTTGGGGATACAATGAGCAGTTCTTC | CASSYGASGSWGYNEQFF
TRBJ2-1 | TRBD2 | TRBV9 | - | TGTGCCAGCAGCGTATCTAGCGGCCCCTACAATGAGCAGTTCTTC | CASSVSSGPYNEQFF
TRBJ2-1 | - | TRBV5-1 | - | TGCGCCAGCAGTGACGGGATTTACAATGAGCAGTTCTTC | CASSDGIYNEQFF
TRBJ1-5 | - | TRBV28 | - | TGTGCCAGCAGTCTGATAGGATTGGCCACGGTTAATCAGCCCCAGCATTTT | CASSLIGLATVNQPQHF
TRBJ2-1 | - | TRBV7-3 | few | TGTGCCAGCAGCCTCGCCCCTTCATATGAGCAGTTCTTC | CASSLAPSYEQFF
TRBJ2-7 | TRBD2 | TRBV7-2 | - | TGTGCCAGCAGCTTACCCGGGGGGGCCCGCGAGCAGTACTTC | CASSLPGGAREQYF
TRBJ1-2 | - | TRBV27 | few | TGTGCCAGCAGTTCGTTGGCTAACTATGGCTACACCTTC | CASSSLANYGYTF
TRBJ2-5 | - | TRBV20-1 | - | TGCAGTGCTAGAGTTGTCAGGGATGATGAGACCCAGTACTTC | CSARVVRDDETQYF
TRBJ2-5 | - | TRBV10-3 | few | TGTGCCATCAGTGACAGGGGCCAAGAGACCCAGTACTTC | CAISDRGQETQYF
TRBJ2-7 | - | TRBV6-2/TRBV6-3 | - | TGTGCCAGCAGTAATTACGGACTCCGCCCTTACAAGCAGTACTTC | CASSNYGLRPYKQYF
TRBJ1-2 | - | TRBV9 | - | TGTGCCAGCAGCCCTGGAGGAACGGCTAACTATGGCTACACCTTC | CASSPGGTANYGYTF
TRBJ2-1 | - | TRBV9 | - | TGTGCCAGCAGCCCTCGCGGGGCGGACACCTACAATGAGCAGTTCTTC | CASSPRGADTYNEQFF
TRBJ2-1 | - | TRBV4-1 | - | TGCGCCAGCAGCCAACAGCGGAGCTCCTACAATGAGCAGTTCTTC | CASSQQRSSYNEQFF
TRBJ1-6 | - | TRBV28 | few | TGTGCCAGCACCGTAGACAGAACCTATAATTCACCCCTCCACTTT | CASTVDRTYNSPLHF
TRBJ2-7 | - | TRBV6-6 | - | TGTGCCAGCGATGCAGGGGAGTTGTACGAGCAGTACTTC | CASDAGELYEQYF
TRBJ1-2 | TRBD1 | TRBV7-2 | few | TGTGCCAGCAGACAGGGACAGGGGGGTGGCTACACCTTC | CASRQGQGGGYTF
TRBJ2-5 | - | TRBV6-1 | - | TGTGCCAGCAGTGAAGAGGGGGGCGGACAAGAGACCCAGTACTTC | CASSEEGGGQETQYF
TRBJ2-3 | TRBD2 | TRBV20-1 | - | TGCAGTGCTGCAGGACTAGCGGGGCTGAATACGCAGTATTTT | CSAAGLAGLNTQYF
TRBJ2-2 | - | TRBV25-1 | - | TGTGCCAGCAGTGAATATTTTCGCGACTTGAACACCGGGGAGCTGTTTTTT | CASSEYFRDLNTGELFF
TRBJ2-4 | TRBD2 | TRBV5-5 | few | TGTGCCAGCAGCTTACTAGGACTAGCGGGTGGGGGAAACATTCAGTACTTC | CASSLLGLAGGGNIQYF
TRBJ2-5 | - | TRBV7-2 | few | TGTGCCAGCAGCTTAAGTTACAGAGAAAAAGAGACCCAGTACTTC | CASSLSYREKETQYF
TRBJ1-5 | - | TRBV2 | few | TGTGCCAGCAGGGATCAGTATAGCAATCAGCCCCAGCATTTT | CASRDQYSNQPQHF
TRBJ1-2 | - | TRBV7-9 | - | TGTGCCAGCAGCTTACTACGCTCGCCCCAGGGTGGCTACACCTTC | CASSLLRSPQGGYTF
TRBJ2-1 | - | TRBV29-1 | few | TGCAGCGTTGAGCCCAGGCTTACCTACAATGAGCAGTTCTTC | CSVEPRLTYNEQFF
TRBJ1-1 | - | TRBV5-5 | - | TGTGCCAGCAGCACAGGGCACTTCAACACTGAAGCTTTCTTT | CASSTGHFNTEAFF
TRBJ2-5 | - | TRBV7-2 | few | TGTGCCAGCAGCTTCCCGGGGTACCAAGAGACCCAGTACTTC | CASSFPGYQETQYF
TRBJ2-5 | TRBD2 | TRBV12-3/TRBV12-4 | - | TGTGCCACCGGCGGGAGAAAAGAGACCCAGTACTTC | CATGGRKETQYF
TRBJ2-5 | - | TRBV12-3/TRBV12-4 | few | TGTGCCAGCAGTTCCGGACAGTCCGGCGGAGAGACCCAGTACTTC | CASSSGQSGGETQYF
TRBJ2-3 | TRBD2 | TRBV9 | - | TGTGCCAGCAGCGCGCGAGCGGGGACGTCCACAGATACGCAGTATTTT | CASSARAGTSTDTQYF
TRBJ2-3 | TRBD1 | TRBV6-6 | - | TGTGCCCGCCACCGGACAGGGGTTCCAGATACGCAGTATTTT | CARHRTGVPDTQYF
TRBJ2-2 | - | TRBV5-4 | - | TGTGCCAGCCGCAGGAGGGGCTCCGCGAACACCGGGGAGCTGTTTTTT | CASRRRGSANTGELFF
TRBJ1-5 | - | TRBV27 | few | TGTGCCAGCAGTTTATCGGCAGGTTATCAGCCCCAGCATTTT | CASSLSAGYQPQHF
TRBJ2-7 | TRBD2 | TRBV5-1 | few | TGCGCCAGCAGCTGGGCGGGGGGGAGCGACGAGCAGTACTTC | CASSWAGGSDEQYF
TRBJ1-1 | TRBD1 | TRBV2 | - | TGTGCCAGCACAAAGGACAGGCTCAACACTGAAGCTTTCTTT | CASTKDRLNTEAFF
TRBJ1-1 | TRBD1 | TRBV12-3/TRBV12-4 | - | TGTGCCAGCAGCCAGAACAGGGGATCGAACACTGAAGCTTTCTTT | CASSQNRGSNTEAFF
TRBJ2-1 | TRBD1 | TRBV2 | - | TGTGCCAGCAGTGCCTCGACAGGGCTGAATGAGCAGTTCTTC | CASSASTGLNEQFF
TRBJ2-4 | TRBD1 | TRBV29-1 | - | TGCAGCGTCCCAGACAGGGGGCTAAACATTCAGTACTTC | CSVPDRGLNIQYF
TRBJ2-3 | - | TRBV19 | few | TGTGCCAGTAGTATCGGGGAGACCACAGATACGCAGTATTTT | CASSIGETTDTQYF
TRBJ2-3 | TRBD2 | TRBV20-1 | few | TGCAGTGCAGCGGGGGGAAGCACAGATACGCAGTATTTT | CSAAGGSTDTQYF
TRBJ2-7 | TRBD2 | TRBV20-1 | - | TGCAGTGCCCGAAGCCGGGAGGGCCGTTACGAGCAGTACTTC | CSARSREGRYEQYF
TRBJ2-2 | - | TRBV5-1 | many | TGCGCCAGCAGCTTGCTCGAGGGCCCACCTAGGAACACCGGGGAGCTGTTTTTT | CASSLLEGPPRNTGELFF
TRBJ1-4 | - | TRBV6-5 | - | TGTGCCAGCAGTTACGAACTCCCAGGGCCAACTAATGAAAAACTGTTTTTT | CASSYELPGPTNEKLFF